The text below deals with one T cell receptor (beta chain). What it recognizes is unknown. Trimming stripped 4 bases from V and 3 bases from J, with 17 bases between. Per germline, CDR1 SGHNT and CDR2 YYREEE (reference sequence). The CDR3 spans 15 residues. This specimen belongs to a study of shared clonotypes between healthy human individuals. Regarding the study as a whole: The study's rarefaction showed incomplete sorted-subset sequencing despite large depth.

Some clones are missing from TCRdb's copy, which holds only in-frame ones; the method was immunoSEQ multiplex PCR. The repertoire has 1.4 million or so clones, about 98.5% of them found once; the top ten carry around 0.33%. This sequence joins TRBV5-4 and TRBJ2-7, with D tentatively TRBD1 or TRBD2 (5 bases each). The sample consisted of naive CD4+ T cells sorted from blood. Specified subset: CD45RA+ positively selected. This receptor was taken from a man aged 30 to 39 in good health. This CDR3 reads CASSVTSGPSYEQYF. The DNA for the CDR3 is TGTGCCAGCAGCGTGACCTCGGGACCAAGCTACGAGCAGTACTTC.